Listed here are 10 T cell receptor beta chains from one sample, sequenced in a study of blood T cell repertoires in COVID-19. The repertoire was sequenced with immunoSEQ multiplex PCR; TCRdb's copy has only in-frame clones and lacks some. Among 95,000 to 150,000 clones listed, just under 90% were seen once. Sequences were obtained from peripheral blood. These receptors were collected from a woman in her 50s with acute or convalescent COVID-19.

CDR3 DNA: TGTGCCAGCAGCCAAGAAGGTGGGGGGGATTCACCCCTCCACTTT. Translating gives CASSQEGGGDSPLHF. J is TRBJ1-6 and V is TRBV4-2; D might be TRBD1 (5 bases). Trimming pared 0 bases from V and 8 bases from J, leaving 11 bases between. The CDR3 contains 15 residues. The germline CDR1 and CDR2 sequences are LGHNA and YNFKEQ.

The gene calls are TRBV12-3 or TRBV12-4 and TRBJ1-2, with 7 positions matching TRBD1. The CDR3 length is 13 residues. J gave up 11 bases and V 4 bases, and 10 bases lay outside the gene matches. In DNA, the CDR3 is TGTGCCAGCAGTTGGTTGTTAGGGGGCGCGTACACCTTC. It is translated as CASSWLLGGAYTF.

CDR3 residues: CASSPAADPSYEQYF. DNA of the CDR3: TGTGCCAGCTCACCAGCGGCCGACCCCTCCTACGAGCAGTACTTC. This chain connects TRBV18 to TRBJ2-7; D remains ambiguous. This CDR3 has 15 amino acids. V gave up 2 bases and J gave up 0 bases, with 11 bases separating them. CDR1 and CDR2 (germline): KGHSH, LQKENI.

The chain combines TRBV5-6 with TRBJ1-5, with D tentatively TRBD1 (6 bases). The ends were cut back, 3 bases at V and 4 bases at J, with 17 bases in the middle. Germline V gene lookup returns CDR1 SGHDT and CDR2 YYEEEE. The CDR3 length is 16 residues. The chain's CDR3 is CASSSQGPRLNQPQHF. The CDR3 region has the DNA TGTGCCAGCAGCTCTCAGGGGCCTCGACTGAATCAGCCCCAGCATTTT.

This clone has a single count. This CDR3 is also generated by other DNA sequences in the sample. The chain carries TRBV5-5 and TRBJ2-5, with TRBD2 matching over 8 bases. This CDR3 has 16 residues. CDR1 and CDR2 (germline): SGHKS, YYEKEE (reference sequence). The V segment lost 0 bases and the J segment 4 bases; nucleotides outside the gene matches: 8. CDR3 amino acids: CASSLGLGRGVETQYF. The DNA of the CDR3 is TGTGCCAGCAGCTTGGGGCTAGGGCGGGGGGTAGAGACCCAGTACTTC.

A note on this clone: The sample carries other DNA sequences with the same CDR3. The chain combines TRBV18 with TRBJ1-5; D may be TRBD1 (6 bases). Per the germline V gene, CDR1 is KGHSH and CDR2 is LQKENI. The CDR3 is made up of 13 amino acids. V was pared by 2 bases and J by 4 bases, with 6 bases between. The CDR3 spells CASSPGQNQPQHF. The CDR3 DNA reads TGTGCCAGCTCACCAGGACAGAATCAGCCCCAGCATTTT. Variable domain in full (rest from reference TRBV18 and TRBJ1-5): NAGVMQNPRHLVRRRGQEARLRCSPMKGHSHVYWYRQLPEEGLKFMVYLQKENIIDESGMPKERFSAEFPKEGPSILRIQQVVRGDSAAYFCASSPGQNQPQHFGDGTRLSIL.

The chain combines TRBV15 with TRBJ1-2, with 7 bases matching TRBD1. V lost 1 base and J lost 5; bases outside the gene matches: 10. CDR3 length: 16 amino acids. Per germline, CDR1 LNHNV and CDR2 YYDKDF (reference sequence). CDR3 in DNA: TGTGCCACCAGCAGAGGGAATTTGTGGGACAGATATGGCTACACCTTC. Amino acids: CATSRGNLWDRYGYTF.

As for this clone: Mismatch with germline at one junction end may stem from a read error. The chain has TRBV19 and TRBJ1-1; tentatively, D is TRBD1 (6 bases). This CDR3 is built from 15 residues. CDR1 is LNHDA, CDR2 SQIVND, per germline (reference sequence). CDR3 sequence: CASSMGAAGNAEAFF. DNA of the CDR3: TGTGCCAGTAGTATGGGGGCGGCAGGGAACGCTGAAGCTTTCTTT.

The V gene is TRBV7-2, the J gene TRBJ1-2; D is unclear. The CDR3 is 13 residues long. V was shortened by 1 base and J by 8 bases, with 11 bases between the two germline ends. Germline CDR1 is SGHTA and CDR2 is FQGNSA. The DNA for the CDR3 is TGTGCCAGCAGCTTAGGGAGCGACTGGGGCTACACCTTC. Residues: CASSLGSDWGYTF. The variable domain in full, completed from reference TRBV7-2 and TRBJ1-2, reads GAGVSQSPSNKVTEKGKDVELRCDPISGHTALYWYRQSLGQGLEFLIYFQGNSAPDKSGLPSDRFSAERTGGSVSTLTIQRTQQEDSAVYLCASSLGSDWGYTFGSGTRLTVV.

The CDR3 DNA is TGTGCCAGCAGTTCAGACAGGGTTGGTGAAAAACTGTTTTTT. This gives the protein CASSSDRVGEKLFF. The chain is built from TRBV2 and TRBJ1-4; 7 positions agree with TRBD1. Germline CDR1 and CDR2: SNHLY and FYNNEI. V lost 5 bases to trimming and J lost 7 bases; unmatched junction nucleotides: 7. The CDR3 consists of 14 residues.